This T cell receptor beta chain was sequenced during a study of T-cell memory formation after mild COVID-19. Study as a whole: Across donors, TCR clusters were largely donor specific. Study results and caveats: Detection of some responders pre-infection suggested pre-existing cross-reactive memory T cells participated. SARS-CoV-2 specificity of second-wave clones peaking day 37 was unconfirmed.

This clonotype showed up many times. Its specificity is unknown. The CDR3 totals 15 residues. V lost 6 bases and J lost 1, with 13 bases in between. After 5'RACE with constant-segment primers, TCR alpha and TCR beta cDNA libraries carrying sample barcodes and UMIs were obtained. In TCRdb, the 5' RACE reads were re-called with MiXCR into one record per CDR3 protein. This sample has hundreds of thousands of distinct CDR3 sequences; around 8% occur once, and the top ten carry under 25%. The clonotype comes from a young man who had mild COVID-19 (a few samples of this study predate the infection). Cell type and time point are not known. V usage is TRBV12-3 or TRBV12-4 and J usage is TRBJ2-1; tentatively, D is TRBD1 or TRBD2 (6 bases each). Sequencing used PBMCs or a T cell subset sorted from them (not recorded which). The CDR3 region has the DNA TGTGCCAGCAGCCGAGGGGGGCCTTCCTACAATGAGCAGTTCTTC. Amino acids: CASSRGGPSYNEQFF.